A selection of T cell receptor beta chains follows, all from one sample in a study of T cells in Graves' hyperthyroidism and ophthalmopathy. One entry per CDR3 protein results from TCRdb running MiXCR on the multiplex PCR reads. The data show approximately 600,000 distinct CDR3 sequences, over 12% seen once. The source material was blood. The receptors stem from a woman younger than 35 with Graves' ophthalmopathy. Both conserved end residues are part of each CDR3. D genes are given only for firm matches. Clone size is not always given. Where it is, it says once, few, many or a class for expanded clones.

size,J,D,V,DNA,CDR3
few,TRBJ2-7,TRBD1,TRBV4-2,TGTGCCAGCAGCCAAGAGGGGCACCGGGACAGGGTCGGTGTATCCTACGAGCAGTACTTC,CASSQEGHRDRVGVSYEQYF
NA,TRBJ1-1,NA,TRBV10-3,TGTGCCATCAGTGAGGAGGCCAGGACCAACACTGAAGCTTTCTTT,CAISEEARTNTEAFF
many,TRBJ2-7,NA,TRBV28,TGTGCCAGCAGTTTCGGACAGCCCTCTTCCGAGCAGTACTTC,CASSFGQPSSEQYF
many,TRBJ2-3,TRBD1,TRBV7-3,TGTGCCAGCAGCTTCACAGGGGTGAGCACAGATACGCAGTATTTT,CASSFTGVSTDTQYF
few,TRBJ2-1,TRBD2,TRBV7-9,TGTGCCAGCAGCCCTTCCGACGGCGGGAGATCTTTTGAGCAGTTCTTC,CASSPSDGGRSFEQFF
many,TRBJ1-1,NA,TRBV7-3,TGTGCCAGCAGCAGGGGTGAGGGCAGGGGAAGGTTTCGGACTGAAGCTTTCTTT,CASSRGEGRGRFRTEAFF
many,TRBJ1-6,NA,TRBV7-9,TGTGCCAGCAGCTTAGGTGGGACTAATTCACCCCTCCACTTT,CASSLGGTNSPLHF
few,TRBJ2-4,TRBD1,TRBV6-1,TGTGCCAGCAGTCCCCGACAGGGGGCCCCCCTATTAGCCAAAAACATTCAGTACTTC,CASSPRQGAPLLAKNIQYF
many,TRBJ2-7,NA,TRBV5-1,TGCGCCAGCAGCTTGGCGACAGGTGGCACCTACGAGCAGTACTTC,CASSLATGGTYEQYF
many,TRBJ2-1,NA,TRBV5-6,TGTGCCAGCAGCTTGGTCGGGAGAAATGAGCAGTTCTTC,CASSLVGRNEQFF
few,TRBJ2-7,TRBD1,TRBV30,TGTGCCTGGAGGAACAGGGGGAACTACGAGCAGTACTTC,CAWRNRGNYEQYF
NA,TRBJ2-7,NA,TRBV6-1,TGTGCCAGCAGTCTCCCCGGGGCACCCTACGAGCAGTACTTC,CASSLPGAPYEQYF
few,TRBJ2-1,NA,TRBV19,TGTGCCAGTAGCCAATATCCAGACTCGGGGTCTGAGCAGTTCTTC,CASSQYPDSGSEQFF
many,TRBJ2-7,TRBD1,TRBV7-9,TGTGCCAGCAGCCTGGACAGGGCCTCCTACGAGCAGTACTTC,CASSLDRASYEQYF
many,TRBJ1-1,TRBD1,TRBV25-1,TGTGCCAGCACCTCCCGGGACAGGGGAGACACTGAAGCTTTCTTT,CASTSRDRGDTEAFF
many,TRBJ2-1,TRBD2,TRBV5-1,TGCGCCAGCAGCTTGGCTGGCGGGAGGGACAATGAGCAGTTCTTC,CASSLAGGRDNEQFF
many,TRBJ2-5,NA,TRBV27,TGTGCCAGCAGTTTATCTTATGGAGCAGGCGAGACCCAGTACTTC,CASSLSYGAGETQYF
few,TRBJ2-7,TRBD2,TRBV19,TGTGCCAGTAGTATGGGACTAGCGGGAGATTGTGAGCAGTACTTC,CASSMGLAGDCEQYF
NA,TRBJ1-5,TRBD1,TRBV6-2/TRBV6-3,TGTGCCAGCTTGGACAGGGCTGAGAGTCAGCCCCAGCATTTT,CASLDRAESQPQHF
many,TRBJ2-2,NA,TRBV29-1,TGCAGCGCGTTGTGGAGGGTAGCTGGCGGGGAGCTGTTTTTT,CSALWRVAGGELFF
many,TRBJ2-2,NA,TRBV7-2,TGTGCCAGCAGGGCCCGAGGGCTCGGCAACACCGGGGAGCTGTTTTTT,CASRARGLGNTGELFF
few,TRBJ2-5,NA,TRBV9,TGTGCCAGCAGCGTAGCTCGGGCAGGGGTGGAGACCCAGTACTTC,CASSVARAGVETQYF
many,TRBJ2-1,TRBD1,TRBV6-2/TRBV6-3,TGTGCCAGCAACACGCGACAGGGATACAATGAGCAGTTCTTC,CASNTRQGYNEQFF
few,TRBJ1-2,NA,TRBV29-1,TGCAGCGTTGGGGGGAGGCACTCGGTTGGCTACACCTTC,CSVGGRHSVGYTF
many,TRBJ2-7,NA,TRBV7-9,TGTGCCAGCAGCCCCCCCGGCCTACCGTCTTACGAGCAGTACTTC,CASSPPGLPSYEQYF
NA,TRBJ2-2,NA,TRBV27,TGTGCCAGCAGTTTATTCCCAGGGCAGACCGGGGAGCTGTTTTTT,CASSLFPGQTGELFF
NA,TRBJ1-6,NA,TRBV6-5,TGTGCCAGCAGTTACTCACAGCCTCATTCACCCCTCCACTTT,CASSYSQPHSPLHF
many,TRBJ2-2,NA,TRBV11-2,TGTGCCAGCAGCTTAGTGCTGCGGTGGGGGAACACCGGGGAGCTGTTTTTT,CASSLVLRWGNTGELFF
few,TRBJ2-7,NA,TRBV7-9,TGTGCCAGCAGCCCAAGGGTGTCGGGGGGCAGACTCTCCTACGAGCAGTACTTC,CASSPRVSGGRLSYEQYF
NA,TRBJ1-1,NA,TRBV6-2/TRBV6-3,TGTGCCAGCACCCTTACCCCGGGCAGTGAAGCTTTCTTT,CASTLTPGSEAFF
NA,TRBJ2-3,TRBD2,TRBV28,TGTGCCAGCAGTTTTTGGACTAGCGGGAGTAGCACAGATACGCAGTATTTT,CASSFWTSGSSTDTQYF
many,TRBJ2-7,NA,TRBV25-1,TGTGCCAGCAGTGGCCGGCAGGTAGACAGGACCTTCTCCTACGAGCAGTACTTC,CASSGRQVDRTFSYEQYF
many,TRBJ1-1,NA,TRBV19,TGTGCCAGTAGTAGCCAGAGGGTGACTGAAGCTTTCTTT,CASSSQRVTEAFF
many,TRBJ1-2,NA,TRBV7-2,TGTGCCAGCAGCACAGAGTCCCCCGGGACCTATGGCTACACCTTC,CASSTESPGTYGYTF
NA,TRBJ2-3,TRBD1,TRBV20-1,TGCAGTGCGACCGGGACAGGGGTTCGGACAGATACGCAGTATTTT,CSATGTGVRTDTQYF
NA,TRBJ2-7,TRBD1,TRBV7-8,TGTGCCAGCAGCACTCGGACAGGTAACACCTACGAGCAGTACTTC,CASSTRTGNTYEQYF
many,TRBJ2-1,NA,TRBV6-1,TGTGCCAGCAGGGAGGGAGAGAATGAGCAGTTCTTC,CASREGENEQFF
few,TRBJ1-3,TRBD1,TRBV29-1,TGCAGCGTGGTGGGACAGGGGGAAGGAAACACCATATATTTT,CSVVGQGEGNTIYF
many,TRBJ1-4,TRBD1,TRBV5-1,TGCGCCAGCCGGGACAGTAATGAAAAACTGTTTTTT,CASRDSNEKLFF
NA,TRBJ2-6,NA,TRBV11-2,TGTGCCAGCAGCTTCGTAGCTCTCTCTGGGGCCAACGTCCTGACTTTC,CASSFVALSGANVLTF
many,TRBJ2-3,TRBD2,TRBV28,TGTGCCAGCAGAAACCGCGGGGGGAGGGATACGCAGTATTTT,CASRNRGGRDTQYF
NA,TRBJ2-1,TRBD1,TRBV19,TGTGCCAGTAGGGGACAGGTGGTGGGGGAGCAGTTCTTC,CASRGQVVGEQFF
NA,TRBJ2-5,TRBD1,TRBV11-2,TGTGCCAGCAGCTCTCAGGGGGCGTCCCAGTACTTC,CASSSQGASQYF
many,TRBJ2-1,TRBD1,TRBV30,TGTGCCTGGAGTGTGGGGGGACAGGGGGCCTTTGAGCAGTTCTTC,CAWSVGGQGAFEQFF